The clone carrying this T cell receptor beta chain was counted many times. What it binds is not known. Uncontrolled infection, other autoimmune disease, pregnancy or lactation excluded patients. The study based diagnoses on clinical symptoms, serum thyroxine and TRAb, thyroid ultrasound and orbital computed tomography. Source material for PBMCs was about 11 ml fresh peripheral blood. It was RNA transcripts that yielded the amplified TCR beta CDR3 regions. The primer set for the first-round RT-PCR of the TCR CDR3 was HTBI. In TCRdb, the multiplex PCR reads were re-called with MiXCR into one record per CDR3 protein. The table records 300,000 to 400,000 distinct CDR3 sequences, around 20% of them present only once. This entry belongs to a study of T cells in Graves' hyperthyroidism and ophthalmopathy. Study-wide results and limits: In the blood, most expanded thyroid clonotypes above 0.001 appeared as well.

This CDR3 region has 15 residues. Trimming removed 1 base from V and 4 bases from J; junction bases left unmatched: 2. The chain couples TRBV12-3 or TRBV12-4 to TRBJ2-3; TRBD2 aligns across 10 bases. This sequence was found in a man between 18 and 35 years old with Graves' ophthalmopathy. The sequenced sample was blood. For the CDR3, the DNA is TGTGCCAGCAGTTTAGGAGCGGGGGGGCCAGATACGCAGTATTTT. Translation: CASSLGAGGPDTQYF.